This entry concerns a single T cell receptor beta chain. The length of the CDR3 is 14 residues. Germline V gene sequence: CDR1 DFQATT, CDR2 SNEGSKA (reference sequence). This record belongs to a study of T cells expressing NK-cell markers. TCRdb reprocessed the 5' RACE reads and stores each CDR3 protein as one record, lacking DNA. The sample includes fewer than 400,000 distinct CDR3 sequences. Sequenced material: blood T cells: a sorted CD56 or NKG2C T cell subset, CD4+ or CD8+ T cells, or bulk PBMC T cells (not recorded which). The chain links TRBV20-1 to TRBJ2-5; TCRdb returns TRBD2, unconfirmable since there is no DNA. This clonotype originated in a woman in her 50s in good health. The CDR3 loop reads CSAQIAGEWETQYF.